These 21 T cell receptor beta chains originate from one sample sequenced in a study of T cell responses to AZD1222 COVID-19 vaccine. Produced via immunoSEQ multiplex PCR; TCRdb's table is partial and in-frame only. This table has about 120,000 clones, about 92% appearing once. The material sequenced was peripheral blood, taken on day 0 of MenACWY control vaccination. The receptors derive from an adult in good health.

V gene TRBV7-2 combines with J gene TRBJ2-7, with D possibly TRBD2 on 6 matching bases. Trimming removed 5 bases from V and 5 bases from J, with 16 bases in between. CDR1 and CDR2 from the germline V gene are SGHTA and FQGNSA. The CDR3 runs to 14 residues. The CDR3 nucleotides read TGTGCCAGCAGCCCGACCGGGACTTCGAACGAGCAGTACTTC. Its protein product is CASSPTGTSNEQYF.

The chain employs TRBV15 and TRBJ2-7; D might be TRBD2 (5 bases). The germline V gene encodes CDR1 LNHNV and CDR2 YYDKDF (reference sequence). V lost 4 bases to trimming and J lost 7 bases, with 17 bases between them. This CDR3 has 14 residues. In nucleotides, the CDR3 is TGTGCCACCAGCATCGGGGTAGCGACCAAAGAGCAGTACTTC. Translated, it gives CATSIGVATKEQYF.

The rearrangement links TRBV2 to TRBJ2-1; 10 bases line up with TRBD2. Germline CDR1 reads SNHLY; CDR2 reads FYNNEI. The CDR3 extends over 16 amino acids. V shed 1 base, J shed 4 bases, and the junction held 4 bases outside the gene matches. The CDR3 nucleotides are TGTGCCAGCAGTGAAGTTAGCGGGGGGCCATACAATGAGCAGTTCTTC. Translating it yields CASSEVSGGPYNEQFF.

In this sample, this clone turned up a few times. The chain uses TRBV19 and TRBJ2-7; tentative D call: TRBD2 (5 bases). The CDR3 has 14 residues. V was trimmed by 3 bases and J by 0 bases, leaving 9 bases between them. CDR1 is LNHDA, CDR2 SQIVND, per germline (reference sequence). The CDR3 region has the DNA TGTGCCAGTAGTATCGGGGTTAACTCCTACGAGCAGTACTTC. Protein: CASSIGVNSYEQYF.

This clone has only one observation. The chain carries TRBV7-2 and TRBJ2-4, with a weak D call TRBD1 (5 bases). The germline V gene encodes CDR1 SGHTA and CDR2 FQGNSA. Trimming stripped 5 bases from V and 8 bases from J, with 13 bases between. The CDR3 sequence is 13 residues long. CDR3: CASSPGFGDIQYF. The CDR3 bases are TGTGCCAGCAGCCCAGGGTTTGGGGACATTCAGTACTTC.

CDR3 sequence (DNA): TGTGCCAGCAGCCACGGAGAGAACACCGGGGAGCTGTTTTTT. Translating gives CASSHGENTGELFF. The V and J genes are TRBV7-9 and TRBJ2-2, with D unresolved. The CDR3 loop spans 14 amino acids. Germline values: CDR1 SEHNR, CDR2 FQNEAQ (reference sequence). V lost 5 bases, J lost 1 base, and 8 bases lay in between.

The chain links TRBV5-1 to TRBJ1-6; D remains ambiguous. CDR1 and CDR2 (germline): SGHRS, YFSETQ. The germline V and J ends were trimmed by 1 base and 10 bases, with 15 bases remaining between them. The CDR3 loop spans 15 amino acids. CDR3 sequence: CASSLSEYLVSPLHF. As DNA, the CDR3 is TGCGCCAGCAGCTTGTCCGAGTATTTGGTATCACCCCTCCACTTT.

The CDR3: CASSQSGTSLYF. The CDR3 region has the DNA TGTGCCAGCAGCCAATCCGGGACTAGCCTGTATTTT. V usage is TRBV25-1 and J usage is TRBJ2-3; 9 nucleotides align to TRBD2. The CDR3 totals 12 residues. Unmatched junction bases numbered 9, after V lost 6 bases and J lost 14 bases. Germline CDR1 is MGHDK and CDR2 is SYGVNS.

To note about this clone: Other DNA sequences in the same sample also yield this CDR3. The CDR3 region is CASSLLGDQPQHF. The CDR3 DNA reads TGCGCCAGCAGCTTGTTGGGGGATCAGCCCCAGCATTTT. J is TRBJ1-5 and V is TRBV5-1, with D perhaps matching TRBD1 (5 bases). Trimming took 1 base from V and 5 from J, leaving 7 bases between them. Germline CDR1 is SGHRS and CDR2 is YFSETQ. The CDR3 length is 13 residues.

CDR3 sequence reads: CASSETDRSHYGYTF. CDR3 DNA: TGCGCCAGCAGCGAAACTGACAGGTCCCACTATGGCTACACCTTC. The rearrangement uses TRBV10-2 and TRBJ1-2, with D possibly being TRBD1 (6 bases). The V and J ends lost 6 bases and 3 bases respectively, with 17 bases between them. This CDR3 has 15 amino acids. Germline V gene lookup returns CDR1 WSHSY and CDR2 SAAADI.

The genes are TRBV7-9 and TRBJ2-7, with TRBD2 as a possible D gene (6 bases). There are 15 residues in the CDR3. V lost 1 base and J lost 6, with 16 bases in between. The germline gives CDR1 SEHNR, CDR2 FQNEAQ (reference sequence). CDR3 nucleotides: TGTGCCAGCAGCTTAGACGGGAGCCCTTGGGCCGAGCAGTACTTC. Translation gives CASSLDGSPWAEQYF.

The genes are TRBV10-2 and TRBJ2-3; D not resolved. The CDR3 totals 13 residues. Germline V gene data show CDR1 as WSHSY and CDR2 as SAAADI. Trimming stripped 7 bases from V and 0 bases from J, with 8 bases between. In DNA, the CDR3 is TGCGCCAGCACGAGACTTAGCACAGATACGCAGTATTTT. Encoded protein: CASTRLSTDTQYF.

The chain couples TRBV7-9 to TRBJ1-4; D not resolved. V was pared by 3 bases and J by 1 base, with 12 bases between. The CDR3 length is 16 residues. Germline CDR1 and CDR2: SEHNR and FQNEAQ (reference sequence). For the CDR3, the DNA is TGTGCCAGCAGCTTGGGTGAAATGGTAACTAATGAAAAACTGTTTTTT. As protein: CASSLGEMVTNEKLFF.

The chain recombines TRBV2 with TRBJ2-3; TRBD2 matches 10 bases. The CDR3 length is 16 residues. Unmatched junction bases numbered 7, after V lost 7 bases and J lost 0 bases. Germline values: CDR1 SNHLY, CDR2 FYNNEI. The CDR3 bases are TGTGCCAGCAATCCGAGGACTAGCGGTAGCACAGATACGCAGTATTTT. It translates to CASNPRTSGSTDTQYF.

The genes are TRBV6-2 or TRBV6-3 and TRBJ2-2; D gene uncertain. Germline CDR1 reads MNHEY; CDR2 reads SVGEGT. The CDR3 has 12 residues. The ends were cut back, 6 bases at V and 2 bases at J, with 4 bases in the middle. CDR3 bases: TGTGCCAGCAGCCGAAACACCGGGGAGCTGTTTTTT. Protein sequence: CASSRNTGELFF.

CDR3 sequence: CASSRPGTSGSTDTQYF. The CDR3 nucleotides are TGTGCCAGCAGCCGTCCCGGGACTAGCGGGAGCACAGATACGCAGTATTTT. The genes are TRBV5-4 and TRBJ2-3; 12 bases line up with TRBD2. Germline values: CDR1 SGHNT, CDR2 YYREEE (reference sequence). V trimming: 4 bases; J trimming: 0 bases; junction bases outside the gene matches: 6. The CDR3 runs to 17 residues. Together with reference TRBV5-4 and TRBJ2-3, the CDR3 gives the full variable domain: ETGVTQSPTHLIKTRGQQVTLRCSSQSGHNTVSWYQQALGQGPQFIFQYYREEENGRGNFPPRFSGLQFPNYSSELNVNALELDDSALYLCASSRPGTSGSTDTQYFGPGTRLTVL.

V and J are TRBV6-5 and TRBJ2-3; TRBD1 agrees at 7 bases. This CDR3 comprises 15 residues. Germline V lookup: CDR1 MNHEY, CDR2 SVGAGI. V lost 6 bases, J lost 0 bases, and 6 bases stayed unmatched. The CDR3 region has the DNA TGTGCCAGCAGCTACGACAGGGAAAGCACAGATACGCAGTATTTT. Translation: CASSYDRESTDTQYF.

The rearrangement links TRBV11-3 to TRBJ2-5; 7 bases fit TRBD2. V lost 0 bases and J lost 5; bases outside the gene matches: 6. The germline V gene has CDR1 SGHNT and CDR2 YENEEA. CDR3 length: 15 amino acids. CDR3 DNA sequence: TGTGCCAGCAGCTTAGATGGCGGGAGTAGCGAGACCCAGTACTTC. Amino acids: CASSLDGGSSETQYF.

The chain recombines TRBV27 with TRBJ1-4; D not resolved. CDR1 and CDR2 (germline): MNHEY, SMNVEV (reference sequence). The CDR3 covers 14 residues. V shed 5 bases and J shed 8 bases, with 15 bases lying between them. CDR3 residues: CASSRVWELEKLFF. The CDR3 DNA reads as TGTGCCAGCAGTAGAGTCTGGGAGCTGGAAAAACTGTTTTTT. Filled out from reference TRBV27 and TRBJ1-4, the complete variable domain reads EAQVTQNPRYLITVTGKKLTVTCSQNMNHEYMSWYRQDPGLGLRQIYYSMNVEVTDKGDVPEGYKVSRKEKRNFPLILESPSPNQTSLYFCASSRVWELEKLFFGSGTQLSVL.

V usage is TRBV6-1 and J usage is TRBJ2-1, with TRBD1 matching 9 bases. Germline loops: CDR1 MNHNS, CDR2 SASEGT. The CDR3 length is 15 residues. Losses at the gene ends were 3 bases for V and 6 bases for J; bases not matched to a gene: 6. This chain's CDR3 is CASSDGTGLVNEQFF. In nucleotides, the CDR3 is TGTGCCAGCAGTGATGGGACAGGGTTGGTCAATGAGCAGTTCTTC.

This clone was observed a single time. The chain combines TRBV28 with TRBJ1-2; perhaps TRBD1 as D (5 bases). V lost 10 bases to trimming and J lost 8 bases, with 20 bases between them. Germline V CDR1 and CDR2: MDHEN, SYDVKM. The CDR3 runs 13 residues. CDR3 amino acids: CATAGRGSNGYTF. The CDR3 nucleotides are TGTGCCACTGCGGGGAGGGGCTCTAACGGCTACACCTTC.